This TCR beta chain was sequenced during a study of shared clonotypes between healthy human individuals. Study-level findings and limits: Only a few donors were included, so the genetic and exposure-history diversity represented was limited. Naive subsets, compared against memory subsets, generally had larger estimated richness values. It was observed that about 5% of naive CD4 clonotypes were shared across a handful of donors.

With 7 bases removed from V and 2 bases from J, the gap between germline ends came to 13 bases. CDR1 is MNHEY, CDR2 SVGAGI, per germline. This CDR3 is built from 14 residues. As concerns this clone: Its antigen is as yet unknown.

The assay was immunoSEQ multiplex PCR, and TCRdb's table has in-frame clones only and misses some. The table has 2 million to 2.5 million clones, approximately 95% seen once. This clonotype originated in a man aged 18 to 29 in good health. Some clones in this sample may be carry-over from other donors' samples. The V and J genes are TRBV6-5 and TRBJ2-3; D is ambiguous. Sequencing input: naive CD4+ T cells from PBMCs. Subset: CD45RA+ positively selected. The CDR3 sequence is CASKPLGSTDTQYF. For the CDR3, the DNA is TGTGCCAGCAAGCCCTTGGGATCCACAGATACGCAGTATTTT.